The rows below give T cell receptor beta chains drawn from one sample of a study of cytomegalovirus exposure and HLA in healthy donors. The repertoire was sequenced with immunoSEQ multiplex PCR; TCRdb's copy has only in-frame clones and lacks some. The sample includes about 150,000 clones, 80% of them seen just once. The sample consisted of PBMCs. Source of these receptors: a young man in good health and CMV-seropositive. Both conserved end residues are part of each CDR3. The D gene is left open where the match is weak. For some rows the clone size is stated as once, few or many, or as a class when expanded; others skip it.

D gene	V gene	J gene	clone size	CDR3 DNA	CDR3 protein
TRBD2	TRBV27	TRBJ2-1	.	TGTGCCAGCAGTTTATTTTTAGCGGGAGGAGACTCCTACAATGAGCAGTTCTTC	CASSLFLAGGDSYNEQFF
.	TRBV5-8	TRBJ1-5	.	TGTGCCAGCAGCTCGTCTCGCGGGCAGAAAAATCAGCCCCAGCATTTT	CASSSSRGQKNQPQHF
.	TRBV11-2	TRBJ1-1	few	TGTGCCAGCAGCTTAGATTGGGGGGCTGAAGCTTTCTTT	CASSLDWGAEAFF
TRBD1	TRBV5-1	TRBJ2-2	.	TGCGCCAGCAGCTCGGCTTGGGGACAGGGAATCGGGGAGCTGTTTTTT	CASSSAWGQGIGELFF
TRBD2	TRBV2	TRBJ2-1	.	TGTGCCAGTGCGACTAGCGGGTCTTGGAATGAGCAGTTCTTC	CASATSGSWNEQFF
.	TRBV29-1	TRBJ2-3	.	TGCAGCGTTGAAGATCAGTCAGATACGCAGTATTTT	CSVEDQSDTQYF
.	TRBV27	TRBJ1-2	.	TGTGCCAGCAGTTTATCTTTTTGGGGGCTCGGCTACACCTTC	CASSLSFWGLGYTF
TRBD1	TRBV19	TRBJ2-7	.	TGTGCCAGTAGTATAGGCGGGACAGGGCCTTTCGAGCAGTACTTC	CASSIGGTGPFEQYF
.	TRBV6-5	TRBJ2-1	once	TGTGCCAGCAGTTACTCGACTTACAATGAGCAGTTCTTC	CASSYSTYNEQFF
TRBD1	TRBV2	TRBJ2-7	few	TGTGCCAGCAGTGATATGAGGACAGGGGGGGACGAGCAGTACTTC	CASSDMRTGGDEQYF
.	TRBV29-1	TRBJ2-7	.	TGCAGCGTTGCCAACAGGACCTACGAGCAGTACTTC	CSVANRTYEQYF
.	TRBV15	TRBJ1-5	.	TGTGCCACCAGCAGAGATGTCGGGACTCCCATGGGACAGCCCCAGCATTTT	CATSRDVGTPMGQPQHF
TRBD1	TRBV5-1	TRBJ1-1	.	TGCGCCAGCAGCGTGGACAGGCGAATGAACACTGAAGCTTTCTTT	CASSVDRRMNTEAFF
TRBD1	TRBV28	TRBJ2-7	.	TGTGCCAGCAGTCCCCCGGGGACAGGGGGAAGGGCGAACTTC	CASSPPGTGGRANF
.	TRBV27	TRBJ2-7	.	TGTGCCAGCAGTTTATCTCAGGGATACTCCTACGAGCAGTACTTC	CASSLSQGYSYEQYF
TRBD1	TRBV29-1	TRBJ2-2	.	TGCAGCGCGGGGGGTGACAGGGGGTTCGCGAACACCGGGGAGCTGTTTTTT	CSAGGDRGFANTGELFF
TRBD1	TRBV2	TRBJ1-4	.	TGTGCCTTCCGGACAGGGTCGCAATCTAATGAAAAACTGTTTTTT	CAFRTGSQSNEKLFF
.	TRBV5-4	TRBJ2-7	.	TGTGCCAGCAGCTTCCTCCCGAGCTCCTACGAGCAGTACTTC	CASSFLPSSYEQYF
.	TRBV28	TRBJ2-7	.	TGTGCCAGCACCGGTGGAGTGGGTGGTCCCTACTACCCCTACGAGCAGTACTTC	CASTGGVGGPYYPYEQYF
TRBD1	TRBV28	TRBJ2-4	.	TGTGCCAGCCAGGGGGCGTCCAAAAACATTCAGTACTTC	CASQGASKNIQYF
TRBD2	TRBV9	TRBJ2-2	.	TGTGCCAGCAGCGCGACTAGCGGGTCGAGTAGGCTGTTTTTT	CASSATSGSSRLFF
TRBD2	TRBV5-1	TRBJ2-1	.	TGTGCCAGCAGCCCACGGGACGGGGGGTTAAGGGAGGTGCGGAATGAGCAGTTCTTC	CASSPRDGGLREVRNEQFF
TRBD2	TRBV7-9	TRBJ2-1	.	TGTGCCAGCAGCCCCTCTAGCGGGGGAAGAGATGAGCAGTTCTTC	CASSPSSGGRDEQFF
TRBD2	TRBV11-2	TRBJ2-1	.	TGTGCCAGCAGCTTAAGATGGACTAGCGGGAGTAGTAATGAGCAGTTCTTC	CASSLRWTSGSSNEQFF
TRBD2	TRBV13	TRBJ2-1	.	TGTGCCAGCAGCTTCCAGACCTTACTAGCGCCCTCCTACAATGAGCAGTTCTTC	CASSFQTLLAPSYNEQFF
TRBD2	TRBV7-2	TRBJ2-7	.	TGTGCCAGCGCCCCCGTCAATAGCGGGAGGTTAGTTGAGCAGTACTTC	CASAPVNSGRLVEQYF
TRBD1	TRBV28	TRBJ1-2	.	TGTGCCAGCAGGGACCAGGGACAGGGTTATGGCTACACCTTC	CASRDQGQGYGYTF
TRBD1	TRBV7-2	TRBJ2-2	.	TGTGCCAGCAGCCTGTTATCGACAGGGGGCGCCGGGGAGCTGTTTTTT	CASSLLSTGGAGELFF
.	TRBV30	TRBJ1-1	.	TGTGCCTGGAGTAAGTTCGCCGGTATGAACACTGAAGCTTTCTTT	CAWSKFAGMNTEAFF
TRBD1	TRBV5-1	TRBJ2-7	once	TGCGCCAGCAGCTTGGTAGGGACAGGACCCTACGAGCAGTACTTC	CASSLVGTGPYEQYF
.	TRBV6-1	TRBJ2-7	.	TGTGCCAGCAGTGAAATCCGGGACTTAGCCTACGAGCAGTACTTC	CASSEIRDLAYEQYF
.	TRBV30	TRBJ2-1	.	TGTGCCTGGAGTGTACGTCCTAGCGTATACAATGAGCAGTTCTTC	CAWSVRPSVYNEQFF
.	TRBV9	TRBJ2-7	few	TGTGCCAGCAGCGTAGCAATCGGCAGGGGTCTTAACGAGCAGTACTTC	CASSVAIGRGLNEQYF
.	TRBV5-1	TRBJ2-1	.	TGCGCCAGCAGCTTGGGTCTAATTACAGGTGAGCAGTTCTTC	CASSLGLITGEQFF